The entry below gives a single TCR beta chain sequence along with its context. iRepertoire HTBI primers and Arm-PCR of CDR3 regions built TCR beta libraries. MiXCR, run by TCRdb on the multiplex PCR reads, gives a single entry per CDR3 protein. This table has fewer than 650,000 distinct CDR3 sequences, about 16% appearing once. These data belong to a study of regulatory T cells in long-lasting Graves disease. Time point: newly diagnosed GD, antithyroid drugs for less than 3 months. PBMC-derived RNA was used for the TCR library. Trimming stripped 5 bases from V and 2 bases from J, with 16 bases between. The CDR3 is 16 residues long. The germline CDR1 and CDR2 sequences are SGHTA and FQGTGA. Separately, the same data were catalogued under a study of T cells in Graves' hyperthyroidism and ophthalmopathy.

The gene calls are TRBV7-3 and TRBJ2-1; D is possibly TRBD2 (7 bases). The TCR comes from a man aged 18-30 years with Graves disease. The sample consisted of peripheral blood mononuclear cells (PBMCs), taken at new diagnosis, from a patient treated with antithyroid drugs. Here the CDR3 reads CASSRRGGHTYNEQFF. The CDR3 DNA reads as TGTGCCAGCAGCCGAAGGGGGGGCCATACCTACAATGAGCAGTTCTTC.